This T cell receptor (beta chain) was profiled in a study of blood T cell repertoires in COVID-19. All enrollees were about 18 to 100 years old and from roughly 26 US areas. Cohorts were determined from participant-reported clinical history. This CDR3 spans 14 amino acids. The germline gives CDR1 SGHTA, CDR2 FQGNSA. Trimming removed 5 bases from V and 3 bases from J, with 10 bases in between. Assay used: immunoSEQ multiplex PCR; TCRdb lists only in-frame clones, some missing. The sample contains about 240,000 clones, around 86% of which appear only once. The sample was PBMCs or T cells enriched from blood (not recorded which). This TCR came from a woman in her 40s with acute COVID-19. The chain recombines TRBV7-2 with TRBJ2-2; perhaps TRBD1 as D (6 bases). CDR3 nucleotides: TGTGCCAGCAGCCGGGACAAACACACCGGGGAGCTGTTTTTT. It codes for CASSRDKHTGELFF.